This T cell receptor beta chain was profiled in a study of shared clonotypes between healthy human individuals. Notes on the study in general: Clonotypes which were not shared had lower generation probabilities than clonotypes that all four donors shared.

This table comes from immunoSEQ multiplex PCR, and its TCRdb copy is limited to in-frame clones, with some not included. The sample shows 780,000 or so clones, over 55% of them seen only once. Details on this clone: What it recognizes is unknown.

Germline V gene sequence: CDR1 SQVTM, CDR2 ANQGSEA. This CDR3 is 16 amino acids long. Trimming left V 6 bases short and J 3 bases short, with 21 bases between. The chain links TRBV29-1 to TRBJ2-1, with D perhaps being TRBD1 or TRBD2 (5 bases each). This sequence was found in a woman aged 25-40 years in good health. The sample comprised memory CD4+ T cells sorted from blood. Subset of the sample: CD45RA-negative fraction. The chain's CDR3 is CSVAGGAGQNYNEQFF. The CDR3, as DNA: TGCAGCGTCGCGGGTGGGGCGGGTCAAAACTACAATGAGCAGTTCTTC.